Listed below are T cell receptor beta chains from one sample, sequenced in a study of cytotoxic CD8 clonotypes in ibrutinib-treated CLL. Assay used: immunoSEQ multiplex PCR; TCRdb lists only in-frame clones, some missing. The data contain about 49,000 clones, 45% to 55% of them singletons. Here the sequenced sample was PBMCs, taken after 12 months of ibrutinib treatment. These receptors all stem from a human donor with chronic lymphocytic leukemia. Each CDR3 is given with its conserved first and last residue. A D gene is named only where the DNA matches it firmly. Rows give clone size only sometimes, using once, few, many, or a class for an expanded clone.

v_gene	abundance	len	j_gene	d_gene	CDR3aa	CDR3nt
TRBV5-8	.	15	TRBJ1-2	.	CASSLIGEGDYGYTF	TGTGCCAGCAGCTTAATCGGAGAAGGTGACTATGGCTACACCTTC
TRBV10-1	.	11	TRBJ2-7	.	CASKASIEQYF	TGCGCCAGCAAGGCATCCATCGAGCAGTACTTC
TRBV23-1	.	15	TRBJ1-2	TRBD1	CASSQSDRVNYGYTF	TGCGCCAGCAGTCAATCGGACAGGGTAAACTATGGCTACACCTTC
TRBV18	once	14	TRBJ2-7	.	CASSPGLGGYEQYF	TGTGCCAGCTCCCCGGGCCTCGGCGGCTACGAGCAGTACTTC
TRBV28	.	11	TRBJ2-7	.	CASSVTYEQYF	TGTGCCAGCAGTGTAACGTACGAGCAGTACTTC
TRBV10-1	once	17	TRBJ2-5	.	CASSESLELPYQETQYF	TGCGCCAGCAGTGAGTCGCTTGAACTCCCGTACCAAGAGACCCAGTACTTC
TRBV5-4	.	14	TRBJ2-1	.	CASSLMASYNEQFF	TGTGCCAGCAGCTTGATGGCTAGTTACAATGAGCAGTTCTTC
TRBV5-1	.	11	TRBJ2-5	.	CASSIQETQYF	TGCGCCAGCAGCATACAAGAGACCCAGTACTTC
TRBV10-3	few	13	TRBJ1-2	.	CAISPSDFYGYTF	TGTGCCATCAGTCCCTCGGACTTTTATGGCTACACCTTC
TRBV4-2	.	16	TRBJ2-2	TRBD2	CASSQGGGSRTGELFF	TGTGCCAGCAGCCAAGGGGGCGGGAGCCGAACCGGGGAGCTGTTTTTT
TRBV2	few	14	TRBJ1-2	TRBD1	CASSVTQGGYGYTF	TGTGCCAGCAGTGTCACCCAGGGGGGCTATGGCTACACCTTC
TRBV5-1	.	15	TRBJ1-3	TRBD1	CASSLGGSSGNTIYF	TGCGCCAGCAGTCTAGGGGGCTCTTCTGGAAACACCATATATTTT
TRBV28	few	13	TRBJ1-2	.	CASSLVGFDGYTF	TGTGCCAGCAGTTTGGTGGGCTTTGATGGCTACACCTTC
TRBV5-5	.	14	TRBJ1-1	.	CASSPQERGTEAFF	TGTGCCAGCAGCCCACAGGAGAGGGGAACTGAAGCTTTCTTT
TRBV5-1	.	14	TRBJ2-5	.	CASSSGTYQETQYF	TGCGCCAGCAGCTCCGGGACTTACCAAGAGACCCAGTACTTC
TRBV7-9	many	16	TRBJ2-1	.	CASSPQSYIPGTEQFF	TGTGCCAGCAGCCCACAATCTTATATTCCGGGGACAGAGCAGTTCTTC
TRBV11-2	.	13	TRBJ1-5	.	CASSFGPSQPQHF	TGTGCCAGCAGCTTTGGGCCAAGTCAGCCCCAGCATTTT
TRBV29-1	.	15	TRBJ1-1	.	CSATAVSGANTEAFF	TGCAGCGCAACCGCCGTGTCAGGGGCAAACACTGAAGCTTTCTTT
TRBV28	.	13	TRBJ2-7	TRBD1	CASQTGSLYEQYF	TGTGCCAGCCAGACAGGGAGTCTCTACGAGCAGTACTTC
TRBV30	.	18	TRBJ1-1	TRBD1	CACGPFVGTGGIRGEAFF	TGTGCCTGTGGTCCCTTTGTCGGGACAGGGGGTATACGGGGTGAAGCTTTCTTT
TRBV9	.	16	TRBJ1-6	TRBD1	CASSVAGTGVNSPLHF	TGTGCCAGCAGCGTAGCTGGGACAGGGGTTAATTCACCCCTCCACTTT
TRBV5-1	once	15	TRBJ1-6	.	CASSLEVRGNSPLHF	TGCGCCAGCAGCTTGGAGGTCAGGGGTAATTCACCCCTCCACTTT
TRBV5-1	many	13	TRBJ2-1	.	CASSLDAVNEQFF	TGCGCCAGCAGCTTGGATGCCGTAAATGAGCAGTTCTTC
TRBV6-1	.	15	TRBJ2-7	.	CASRLVPGPPYEQYF	TGTGCCAGCAGACTCGTGCCAGGCCCCCCCTACGAGCAGTACTTC
TRBV18	many	17	TRBJ2-1	TRBD2	CASSPLSTSGGINEQFF	TGTGCCAGCTCACCCCTGAGCACTAGCGGGGGGATAAATGAGCAGTTCTTC
TRBV28	.	13	TRBJ1-3	.	CASSLNGGNTIYF	TGTGCCAGCAGTTTAAACGGCGGAAACACCATATATTTT
TRBV27	few	14	TRBJ1-5	.	CASRRGNSNQPQHF	TGTGCCAGCAGGCGAGGAAATAGCAATCAGCCCCAGCATTTT
TRBV28	few	12	TRBJ1-1	.	CASSWGGTEAFF	TGTGCCAGCAGTTGGGGGGGCACTGAAGCTTTCTTT
TRBV4-1	.	14	TRBJ1-1	.	CASSPRDPYSEAFF	TGCGCCAGCAGCCCGAGAGATCCATACTCTGAAGCTTTCTTT